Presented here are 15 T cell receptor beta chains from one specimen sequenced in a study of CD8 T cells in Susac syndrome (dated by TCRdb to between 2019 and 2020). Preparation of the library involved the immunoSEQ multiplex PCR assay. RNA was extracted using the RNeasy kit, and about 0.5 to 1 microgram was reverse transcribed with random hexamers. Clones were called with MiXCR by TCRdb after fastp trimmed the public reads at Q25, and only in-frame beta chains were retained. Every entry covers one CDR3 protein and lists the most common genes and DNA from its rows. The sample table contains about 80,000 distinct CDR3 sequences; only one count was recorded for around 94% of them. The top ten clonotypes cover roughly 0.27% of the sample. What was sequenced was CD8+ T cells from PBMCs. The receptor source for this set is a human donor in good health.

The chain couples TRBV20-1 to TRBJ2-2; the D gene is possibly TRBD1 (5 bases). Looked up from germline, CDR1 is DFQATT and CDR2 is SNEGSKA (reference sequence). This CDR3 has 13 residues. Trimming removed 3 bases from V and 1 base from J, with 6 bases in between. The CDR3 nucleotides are TGCAGTGCTAGCAGGGAGAACACCGGGGAGCTGTTTTTT. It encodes CSASRENTGELFF.

In DNA form, the CDR3 reads TGTGCCAGCAGCTTGAACAGGAACACTGAAGCTTTCTTT. Translating gives CASSLNRNTEAFF. This rearrangement joins TRBV7-3 to TRBJ1-1; unclear D gene. The CDR3 is 13 amino acids. The V end lost 3 bases, the J end lost 1 base, and 6 bases lay between the germline ends. Germline CDR1 is SGHTA and CDR2 is FQGTGA.

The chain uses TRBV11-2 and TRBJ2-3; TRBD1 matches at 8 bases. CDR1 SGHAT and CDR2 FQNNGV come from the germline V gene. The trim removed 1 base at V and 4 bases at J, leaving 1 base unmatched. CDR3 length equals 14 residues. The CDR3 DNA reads TGTGCCAGCAGCTTAGGGACAGGGTCAGATACGCAGTATTTT. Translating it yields CASSLGTGSDTQYF.

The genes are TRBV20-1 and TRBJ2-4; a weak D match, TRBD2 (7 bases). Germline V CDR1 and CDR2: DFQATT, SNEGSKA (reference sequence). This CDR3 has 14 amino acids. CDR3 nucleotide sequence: TGCAGCGCCAGAGGGGGGGCGCCCTTGAACATTCAGTACTTC. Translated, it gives CSARGGAPLNIQYF.

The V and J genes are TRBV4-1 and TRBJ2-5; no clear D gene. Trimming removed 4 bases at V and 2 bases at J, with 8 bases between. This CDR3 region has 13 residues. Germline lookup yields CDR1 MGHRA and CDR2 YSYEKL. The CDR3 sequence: CASSPRRQETQYF. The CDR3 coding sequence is TGCGCCAGCAGCCCTAGGAGACAAGAGACCCAGTACTTC.

CDR3 nucleotide sequence: TGTGCCAGCAGCCAAGACCCCACTAACTATGGCTACACCTTC. Amino acids: CASSQDPTNYGYTF. The chain links TRBV3-1 to TRBJ1-2; D unresolved. V shed 0 bases and J shed 0 bases, with 5 bases lying between them. CDR1 and CDR2 from the germline V gene are LGHDT and YNNKEL (reference sequence). The CDR3 is 14 residues long.

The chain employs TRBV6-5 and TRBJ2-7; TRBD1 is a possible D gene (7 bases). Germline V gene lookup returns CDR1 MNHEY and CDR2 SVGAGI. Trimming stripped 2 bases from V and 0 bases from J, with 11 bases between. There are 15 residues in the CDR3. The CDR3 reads CASSYAGGTSYEQYV. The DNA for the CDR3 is TGTGCCAGCAGTTACGCAGGGGGGACCTCCTACGAGCAGTACGTC.

CDR3 coding DNA: TGCAGTGCTAGAGATCGTGGGGCTTGGTCCTACAATGAGCAGTTCTTC. Encoded protein: CSARDRGAWSYNEQFF. The J gene is TRBJ2-1, the V gene TRBV20-1; possibly TRBD1 for D (5 bases). Germline assignment: CDR1 DFQATT and CDR2 SNEGSKA (reference sequence). Trimming cost V 0 bases and J 1 base, with 13 bases left between them. This CDR3 comprises 16 residues.

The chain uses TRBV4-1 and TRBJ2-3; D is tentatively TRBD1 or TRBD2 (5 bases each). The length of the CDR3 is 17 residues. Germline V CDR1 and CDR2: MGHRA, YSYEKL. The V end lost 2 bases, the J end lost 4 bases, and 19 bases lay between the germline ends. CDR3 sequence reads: CASSQRWDASRADTQYF. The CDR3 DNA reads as TGCGCCAGCAGCCAAAGATGGGACGCCTCAAGAGCAGATACGCAGTATTTT.

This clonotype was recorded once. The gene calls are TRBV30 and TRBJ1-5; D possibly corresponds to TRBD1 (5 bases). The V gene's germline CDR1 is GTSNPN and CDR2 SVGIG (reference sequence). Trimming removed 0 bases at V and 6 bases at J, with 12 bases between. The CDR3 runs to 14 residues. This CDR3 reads CAWSVLAGRQPQHF. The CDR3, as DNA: TGTGCCTGGAGTGTACTGGCAGGGCGTCAGCCCCAGCATTTT.

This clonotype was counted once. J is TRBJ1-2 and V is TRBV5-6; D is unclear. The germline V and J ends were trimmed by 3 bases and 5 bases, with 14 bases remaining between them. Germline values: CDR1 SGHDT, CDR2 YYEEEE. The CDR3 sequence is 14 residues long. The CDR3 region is CASSSAGTIYGYTF. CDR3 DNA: TGTGCCAGCAGCTCCGCGGGAACAATTTATGGCTACACCTTC.

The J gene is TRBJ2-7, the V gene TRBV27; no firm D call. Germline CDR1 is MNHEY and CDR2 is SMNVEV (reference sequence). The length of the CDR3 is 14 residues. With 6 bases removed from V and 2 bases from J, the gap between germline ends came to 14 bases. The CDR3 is CASSLSLTTYEQYF. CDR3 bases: TGTGCCAGCAGCTTGTCACTGACAACCTACGAGCAGTACTTC.

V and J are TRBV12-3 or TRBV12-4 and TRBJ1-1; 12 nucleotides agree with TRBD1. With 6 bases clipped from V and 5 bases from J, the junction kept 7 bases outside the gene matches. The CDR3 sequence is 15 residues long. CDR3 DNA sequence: TGTGCCAGCAGCGACCGGGACAGGGGGCAAACTGAAGCTTTCTTT. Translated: CASSDRDRGQTEAFF.

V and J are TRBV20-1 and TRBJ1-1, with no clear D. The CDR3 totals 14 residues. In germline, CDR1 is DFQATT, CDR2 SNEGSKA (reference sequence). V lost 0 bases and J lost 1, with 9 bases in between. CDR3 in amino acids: CSARDLSGNTEAFF. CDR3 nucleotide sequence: TGCAGTGCTAGAGATCTGTCGGGGAACACTGAAGCTTTCTTT.

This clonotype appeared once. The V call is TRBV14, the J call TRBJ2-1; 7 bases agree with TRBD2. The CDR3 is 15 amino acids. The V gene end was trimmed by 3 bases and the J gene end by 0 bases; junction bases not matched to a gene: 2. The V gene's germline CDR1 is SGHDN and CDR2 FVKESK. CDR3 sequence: CASSHRDYSYNEQFF. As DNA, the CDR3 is TGTGCCAGCAGCCACAGGGACTACTCCTACAATGAGCAGTTCTTC.